The entry below gives a single TCR beta chain sequence along with its context. CDR3 length: 17 residues. Germline lookup yields CDR1 LGHDT and CDR2 YNNKEL (reference sequence). V shed 3 bases and J shed 4 bases, with 21 bases lying between them. The sample belongs to a study of blood T cell repertoires in COVID-19. The table came from immunoSEQ multiplex PCR; TCRdb's copy has only in-frame clones and leaves some out. The table has approximately 240,000 clones, around 85% seen once; the top ten hold approximately 2.8%. This sequence originates from a woman aged 45-65 years in a cohort exposed to, infected with or recovered from COVID-19 (not recorded which). The chain employs TRBV3-1 (or the pseudogene TRBV3-2) and TRBJ1-2, with D possibly being TRBD1 (5 bases). Sequenced input: PBMCs or T cells enriched from blood (not recorded which). This CDR3 reads CASSHYLRGARSYGYTF. For the CDR3, the DNA is TGTGCCAGCAGCCATTATCTAAGGGGCGCTCGGAGCTATGGCTACACCTTC.